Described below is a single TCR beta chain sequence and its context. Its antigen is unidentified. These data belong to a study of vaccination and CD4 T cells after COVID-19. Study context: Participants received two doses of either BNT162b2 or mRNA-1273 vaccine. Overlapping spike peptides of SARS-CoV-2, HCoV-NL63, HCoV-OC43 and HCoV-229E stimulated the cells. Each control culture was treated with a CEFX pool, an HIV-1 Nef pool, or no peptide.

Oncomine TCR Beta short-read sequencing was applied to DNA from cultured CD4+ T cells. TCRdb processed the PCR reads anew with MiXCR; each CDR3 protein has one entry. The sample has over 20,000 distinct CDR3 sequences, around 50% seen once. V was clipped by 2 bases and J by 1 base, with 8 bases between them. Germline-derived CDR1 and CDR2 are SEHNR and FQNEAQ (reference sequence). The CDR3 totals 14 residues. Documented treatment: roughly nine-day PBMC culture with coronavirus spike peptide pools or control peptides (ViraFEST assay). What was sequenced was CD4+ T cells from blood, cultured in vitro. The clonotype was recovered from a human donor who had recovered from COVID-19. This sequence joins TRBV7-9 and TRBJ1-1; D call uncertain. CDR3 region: CASSLNLENTEAFF. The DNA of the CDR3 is TGTGCCAGCAGCTTAAATCTGGAGAACACTGAAGCTTTCTTT. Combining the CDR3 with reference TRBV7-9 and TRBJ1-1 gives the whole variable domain DTGVSQNPRHKITKRGQNVTFRCDPISEHNRLYWYRQTLGQGPEFLTYFQNEAQLEKSRLLSDRFSAERPKGSFSTLEIQRTEQGDSAMYLCASSLNLENTEAFFGQGTRLTVV.